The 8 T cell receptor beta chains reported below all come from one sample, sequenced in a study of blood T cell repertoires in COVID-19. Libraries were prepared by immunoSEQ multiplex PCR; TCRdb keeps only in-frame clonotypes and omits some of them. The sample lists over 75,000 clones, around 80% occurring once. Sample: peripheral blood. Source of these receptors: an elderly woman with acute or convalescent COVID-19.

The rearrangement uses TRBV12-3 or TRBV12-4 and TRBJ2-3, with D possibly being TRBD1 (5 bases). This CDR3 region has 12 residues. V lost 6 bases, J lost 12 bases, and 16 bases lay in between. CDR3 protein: CASSNEGQGQYF. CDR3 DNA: TGTGCCAGCAGCAACGAAGGCCAGGGCCAGTATTTT.

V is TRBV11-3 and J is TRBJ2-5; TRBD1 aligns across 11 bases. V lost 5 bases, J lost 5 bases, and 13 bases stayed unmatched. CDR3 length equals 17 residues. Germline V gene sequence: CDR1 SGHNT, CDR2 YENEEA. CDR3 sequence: CASSDSGGTGGQETQYF. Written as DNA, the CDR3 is TGTGCCAGCAGCGACTCGGGGGGGACAGGGGGTCAGGAGACCCAGTACTTC.

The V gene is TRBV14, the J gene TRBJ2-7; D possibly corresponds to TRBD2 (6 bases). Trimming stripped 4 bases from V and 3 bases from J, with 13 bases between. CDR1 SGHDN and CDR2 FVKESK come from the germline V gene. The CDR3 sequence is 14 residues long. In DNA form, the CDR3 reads TGTGCCAGCAGCCGGGGACTCTCAAGCTACGAGCAGTACTTC. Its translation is CASSRGLSSYEQYF.

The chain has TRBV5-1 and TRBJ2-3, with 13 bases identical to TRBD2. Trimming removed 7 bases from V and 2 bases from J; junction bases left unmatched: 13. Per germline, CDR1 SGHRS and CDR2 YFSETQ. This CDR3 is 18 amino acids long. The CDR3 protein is CASAGLAGSRTDTDTQYF. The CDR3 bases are TGCGCCAGCGCGGGACTAGCGGGATCGAGAACGGACACAGATACGCAGTATTTT.

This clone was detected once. For the CDR3, the DNA is TGTGCCAGCAGCTTAACGGGAGGGCCCGCCGATGAGCAGTTCTTC. Translation: CASSLTGGPADEQFF. V and J are TRBV13 and TRBJ2-1, with 8 positions matching TRBD2. V lost 2 bases to trimming and J lost 8 bases; unmatched junction nucleotides: 8. The CDR3 length is 15 residues. CDR1 is PRHDT, CDR2 FYEKMQ, per germline (reference sequence).

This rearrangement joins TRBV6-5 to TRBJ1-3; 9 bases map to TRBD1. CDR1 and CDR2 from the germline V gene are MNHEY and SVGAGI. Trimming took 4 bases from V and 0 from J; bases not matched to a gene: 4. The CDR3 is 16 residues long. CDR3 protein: CASSFGTGNSGNTIYF. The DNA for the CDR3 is TGTGCCAGCAGTTTCGGGACAGGGAACTCTGGAAACACCATATATTTT.

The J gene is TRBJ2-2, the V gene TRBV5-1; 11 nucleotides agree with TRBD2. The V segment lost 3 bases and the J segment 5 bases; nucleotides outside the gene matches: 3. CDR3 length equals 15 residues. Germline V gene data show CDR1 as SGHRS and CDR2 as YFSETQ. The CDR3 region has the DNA TGCGCCAGCAGCTCCGTAGCGGGAGGGACCGGGGAGCTGTTTTTT. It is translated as CASSSVAGGTGELFF.

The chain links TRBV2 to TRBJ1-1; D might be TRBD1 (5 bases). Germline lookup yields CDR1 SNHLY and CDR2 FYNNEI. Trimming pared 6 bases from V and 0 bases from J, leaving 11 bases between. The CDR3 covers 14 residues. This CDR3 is CASRGRAMNTEAFF. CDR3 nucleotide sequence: TGTGCCAGCAGAGGCAGGGCCATGAACACTGAAGCTTTCTTT.